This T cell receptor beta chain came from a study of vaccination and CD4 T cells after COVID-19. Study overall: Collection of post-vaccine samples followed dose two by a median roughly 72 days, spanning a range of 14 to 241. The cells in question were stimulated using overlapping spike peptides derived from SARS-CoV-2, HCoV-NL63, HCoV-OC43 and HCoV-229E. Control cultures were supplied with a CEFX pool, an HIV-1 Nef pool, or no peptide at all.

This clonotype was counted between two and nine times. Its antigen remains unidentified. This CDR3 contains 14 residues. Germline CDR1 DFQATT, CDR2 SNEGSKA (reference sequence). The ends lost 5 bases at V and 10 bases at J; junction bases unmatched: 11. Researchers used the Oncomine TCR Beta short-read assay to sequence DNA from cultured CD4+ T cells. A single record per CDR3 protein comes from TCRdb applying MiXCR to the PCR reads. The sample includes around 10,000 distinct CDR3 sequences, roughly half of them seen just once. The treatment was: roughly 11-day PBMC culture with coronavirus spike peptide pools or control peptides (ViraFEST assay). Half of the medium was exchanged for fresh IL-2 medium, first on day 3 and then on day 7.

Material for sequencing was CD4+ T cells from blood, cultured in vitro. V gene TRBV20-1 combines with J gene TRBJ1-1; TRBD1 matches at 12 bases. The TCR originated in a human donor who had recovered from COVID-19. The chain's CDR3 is CSAQPGQGARGAFF. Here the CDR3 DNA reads TGCAGTGCTCAGCCGGGACAGGGGGCGCGTGGAGCTTTCTTT.